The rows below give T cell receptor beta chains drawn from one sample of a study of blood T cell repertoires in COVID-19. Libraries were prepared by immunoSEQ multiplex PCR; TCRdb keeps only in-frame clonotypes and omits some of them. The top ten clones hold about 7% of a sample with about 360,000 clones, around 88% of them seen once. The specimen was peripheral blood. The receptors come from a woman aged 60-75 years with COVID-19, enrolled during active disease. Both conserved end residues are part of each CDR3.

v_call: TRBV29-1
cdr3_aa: CTARTDNYGYTF

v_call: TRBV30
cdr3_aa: CAWTLWTAGELFF

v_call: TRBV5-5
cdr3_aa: CASSFASEIEAFF

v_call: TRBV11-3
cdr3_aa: CASSPPTNPGHGYTF

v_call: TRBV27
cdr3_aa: CASSARVYGRYGYTF

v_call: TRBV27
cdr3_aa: CASGSVGTTYEQYF

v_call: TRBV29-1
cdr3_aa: CSVEDLYEQYF

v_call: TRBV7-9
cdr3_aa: CATTTFPNTQYF

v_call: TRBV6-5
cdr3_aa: CASRSLGQVDSPLHF

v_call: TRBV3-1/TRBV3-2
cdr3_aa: CASSQGPRTEAFF

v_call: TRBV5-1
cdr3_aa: CATAGGGKNEQFF

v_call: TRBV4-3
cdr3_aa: CASSQAQGYMNTEAFF

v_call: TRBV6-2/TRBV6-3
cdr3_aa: CASSYSGRLDGYTF

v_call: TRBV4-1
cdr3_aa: CASSPGQGRVTDTQYF

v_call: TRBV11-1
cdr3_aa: CASSSRDRVDYGYTF

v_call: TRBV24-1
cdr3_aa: CATSDQVGGLGGYTF

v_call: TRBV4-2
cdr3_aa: CASNGGTSYSDTQYF

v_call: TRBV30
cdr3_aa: CAWSGPARDTQYF

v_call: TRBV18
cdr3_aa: CASAGGSSYNEQFF

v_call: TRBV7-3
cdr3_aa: CASSPRGARGGPDTQYF

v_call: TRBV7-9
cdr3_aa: CASSFNAGADTEAFF

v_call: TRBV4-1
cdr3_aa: CASSQSPAGGGEKLFF

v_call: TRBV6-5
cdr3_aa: CASSSTSSEQYF

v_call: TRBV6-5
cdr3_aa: CASSYSGTGGWNTIYF

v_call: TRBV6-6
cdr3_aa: CASQRLGPDTQYF

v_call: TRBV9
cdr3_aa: CASSGTGTGNFNEQFF

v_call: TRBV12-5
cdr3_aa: CASGTGTGANNEQFF

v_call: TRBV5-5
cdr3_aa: CASSPRTGWATEAFF

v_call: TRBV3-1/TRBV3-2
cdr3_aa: CASSPGTGWSYEQYF

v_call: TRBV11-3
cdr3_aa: CASSLRPGHHIATNEKLFF

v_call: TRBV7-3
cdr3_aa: CASSLSLAGDTQYF

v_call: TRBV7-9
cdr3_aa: CASSATGAWQGESNQPQHF

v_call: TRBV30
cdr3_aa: CAWSDGISGNTIYF